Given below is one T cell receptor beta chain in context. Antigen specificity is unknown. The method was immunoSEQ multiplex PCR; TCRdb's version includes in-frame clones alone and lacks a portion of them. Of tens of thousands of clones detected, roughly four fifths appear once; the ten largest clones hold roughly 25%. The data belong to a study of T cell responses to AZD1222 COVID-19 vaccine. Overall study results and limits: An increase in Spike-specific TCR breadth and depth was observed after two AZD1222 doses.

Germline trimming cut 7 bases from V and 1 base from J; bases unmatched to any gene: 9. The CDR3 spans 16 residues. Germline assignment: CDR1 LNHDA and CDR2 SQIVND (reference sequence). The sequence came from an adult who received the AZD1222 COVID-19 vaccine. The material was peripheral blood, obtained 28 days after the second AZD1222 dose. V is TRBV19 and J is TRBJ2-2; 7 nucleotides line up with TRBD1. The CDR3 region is CASNPAGTENTGELFF. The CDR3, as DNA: TGTGCCAGTAATCCTGCCGGGACAGAGAACACCGGGGAGCTGTTTTTT. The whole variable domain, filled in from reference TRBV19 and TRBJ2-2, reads DGGITQSPKYLFRKEGQNVTLSCEQNLNHDAMYWYRQDPGQGLRLIYYSQIVNDFQKGDIAEGYSVSREKKESFPLTVTSAQKNPTAFYLCASNPAGTENTGELFFGEGSRLTVL.